This is a list of T cell receptor beta chains from one sample in a study of blood T cells in healthy people across ages. TCRdb redid the calling of the 5' RACE reads with MiXCR, one entry per CDR3 protein. The data show 800,000 or so distinct CDR3 sequences, about 25% seen once. These records were also assigned to another study, of T cells of mothers and their children.

Sample: blood. These receptors all stem from a boy aged 10-17 years in good health. CDR3s include the opening cysteine and the closing phenylalanine or tryptophan. A D gene is named only where the DNA matches it firmly. Not every row has a clone size; where given, it reads once, few, many or a size class.

CDR3aa: CSVAGAFF; CDR3nt: TGCAGCGTCGCTGGGGCTTTCTTT; abundance: once; j_gene: TRBJ1-1; v_gene: TRBV20-1; d_gene: NA
CDR3aa: CATSGQGLAGDLYNEQFF; CDR3nt: TGTGCCACCAGTGGTCAGGGACTAGCGGGGGACCTCTACAATGAGCAGTTCTTC; abundance: few; j_gene: TRBJ2-1; v_gene: TRBV24-1; d_gene: TRBD2
CDR3aa: CASSLGAGEVVAEAFF; CDR3nt: TGCGCCAGCAGCTTGGGGGCGGGCGAGGTGGTTGCTGAAGCTTTCTTT; abundance: NA; j_gene: TRBJ1-1; v_gene: TRBV5-1; d_gene: NA
CDR3aa: CSARVKNIQCF; CDR3nt: TGCAGTGCTAGAGTTAAGAACATTCAGTGCTTC; abundance: NA; j_gene: TRBJ2-4; v_gene: TRBV20-1; d_gene: NA
CDR3aa: CASSGGSWKTDTQYF; CDR3nt: TGTGCCAGTAGTGGGGGCAGCTGGAAGACAGATACGCAGTATTTT; abundance: NA; j_gene: TRBJ2-3; v_gene: TRBV19; d_gene: NA
CDR3aa: CASSVVLGSYNEQFF; CDR3nt: TGTGCCAGCAGCGTAGTATTGGGCTCCTACAATGAGCAGTTCTTC; abundance: few; j_gene: TRBJ2-1; v_gene: TRBV9; d_gene: NA
CDR3aa: CASSEQGGSGANVLTF; CDR3nt: TGTGCCAGCAGTGAACAGGGTGGCTCTGGGGCCAACGTCCTGACTTTC; abundance: many; j_gene: TRBJ2-6; v_gene: TRBV6-1; d_gene: NA
CDR3aa: CASSPSGRVSYEQYF; CDR3nt: TGTGCCAGCAGTCCTAGCGGGAGGGTCTCCTACGAGCAGTACTTC; abundance: NA; j_gene: TRBJ2-7; v_gene: TRBV6-5; d_gene: TRBD2
CDR3aa: CASSKAYQETQYF; CDR3nt: TGTGCCAGCAGCAAGGCGTACCAAGAGACCCAGTACTTC; abundance: few; j_gene: TRBJ2-5; v_gene: TRBV21-1; d_gene: NA
CDR3aa: CASSQRTPGLEARETQYF; CDR3nt: TGTGCCAGCAGCCAACGAACGCCGGGACTAGAGGCGCGAGAGACCCAGTACTTC; abundance: few; j_gene: TRBJ2-5; v_gene: TRBV4-2; d_gene: TRBD2
CDR3aa: CSFISGANVLTF; CDR3nt: TGCAGCTTTATCTCTGGGGCCAACGTCCTGACTTTC; abundance: NA; j_gene: TRBJ2-6; v_gene: TRBV29-1; d_gene: NA
CDR3aa: CATSSVSTDYNEQFF; CDR3nt: TGTGCCACCAGCAGCGTATCAACAGACTACAATGAGCAGTTCTTC; abundance: few; j_gene: TRBJ2-1; v_gene: TRBV15; d_gene: NA
CDR3aa: CASKGPLNIQYF; CDR3nt: TGCGCCAGCAAGGGCCCCCTTAACATTCAGTACTTC; abundance: NA; j_gene: TRBJ2-4; v_gene: TRBV5-1; d_gene: NA
CDR3aa: CASSYPGQAGNEQFF; CDR3nt: TGTGCCAGCAGTTACCCGGGACAGGCCGGGAATGAGCAGTTCTTC; abundance: once; j_gene: TRBJ2-1; v_gene: TRBV6-2/TRBV6-3; d_gene: TRBD1
CDR3aa: CASSRLGRYEQYF; CDR3nt: TGTGCCAGCAGCCGACTGGGCCGTTACGAGCAGTACTTC; abundance: NA; j_gene: TRBJ2-7; v_gene: TRBV3-1; d_gene: NA
CDR3aa: CSAEQGENHGYTF; CDR3nt: TGCAGTGCCGAGCAGGGGGAAAACCATGGCTACACCTTC; abundance: few; j_gene: TRBJ1-2; v_gene: TRBV20-1; d_gene: TRBD1
CDR3aa: CSVEDYRGTEAFF; CDR3nt: TGCAGCGTTGAAGACTACAGGGGCACTGAAGCTTTCTTT; abundance: NA; j_gene: TRBJ1-1; v_gene: TRBV29-1; d_gene: TRBD1
CDR3aa: CASSLTRRAGELFF; CDR3nt: TGCGCCAGCAGCCTCACGCGGAGGGCCGGGGAGCTGTTTTTT; abundance: NA; j_gene: TRBJ2-2; v_gene: TRBV4-3; d_gene: NA
CDR3aa: CASNWTGVGEKLFF; CDR3nt: TGTGCCAGCAATTGGACAGGGGTGGGAGAAAAACTGTTTTTT; abundance: few; j_gene: TRBJ1-4; v_gene: TRBV28; d_gene: TRBD1
CDR3aa: CASKLRGDFSYEQYF; CDR3nt: TGTGCCAGCAAACTCAGGGGGGATTTTTCCTACGAGCAGTACTTC; abundance: NA; j_gene: TRBJ2-7; v_gene: TRBV18; d_gene: NA
CDR3aa: CASSYSNDAPGQHNSYEQYF; CDR3nt: TGTGCCAGCAGTTACTCCAATGACGCACCGGGACAACACAACTCCTACGAGCAGTACTTC; abundance: few; j_gene: TRBJ2-7; v_gene: TRBV6-2/TRBV6-3; d_gene: NA
CDR3aa: CASSTTKGGRQPQHF; CDR3nt: TGTGCCAGCAGCACGACAAAGGGGGGGAGACAGCCCCAGCATTTT; abundance: few; j_gene: TRBJ1-5; v_gene: TRBV7-9; d_gene: NA
CDR3aa: CASSQGRGGRNEQFF; CDR3nt: TGTGCCAGCAGCCAAGGCAGGGGCGGTCGGAATGAGCAGTTCTTC; abundance: NA; j_gene: TRBJ2-1; v_gene: TRBV3-1; d_gene: NA
CDR3aa: CASSLTRQANTGELFF; CDR3nt: TGTGCCAGCAGCCTAACACGACAGGCGAACACCGGGGAGCTGTTTTTT; abundance: few; j_gene: TRBJ2-2; v_gene: TRBV7-9; d_gene: NA
CDR3aa: CASRPTGGWNEQFF; CDR3nt: TGTGCCAGCAGGCCGACAGGGGGCTGGAATGAGCAGTTCTTC; abundance: few; j_gene: TRBJ2-1; v_gene: TRBV7-2; d_gene: TRBD1
CDR3aa: CSASRDRRNYGYTF; CDR3nt: TGCAGTGCTTCCCGGGACAGGAGGAACTATGGCTACACCTTC; abundance: NA; j_gene: TRBJ1-2; v_gene: TRBV20-1; d_gene: TRBD1
CDR3aa: CASSLDSRQGEWTQYF; CDR3nt: TGTGCCAGCAGCTTAGATTCCAGACAGGGGGAATGGACCCAGTACTTC; abundance: few; j_gene: TRBJ2-5; v_gene: TRBV11-2; d_gene: TRBD1
CDR3aa: CASSQIVGQGIAKNIQYF; CDR3nt: TGTGCCAGCAGCCAAATCGTCGGACAGGGGATAGCCAAAAACATTCAGTACTTC; abundance: NA; j_gene: TRBJ2-4; v_gene: TRBV4-2; d_gene: TRBD1
CDR3aa: CASSESRRHEQFF; CDR3nt: TGTGCCAGCAGCGAAAGTCGGCGCCATGAGCAGTTCTTC; abundance: NA; j_gene: TRBJ2-1; v_gene: TRBV7-2; d_gene: NA
CDR3aa: CSVTQGSTNEKLFF; CDR3nt: TGCAGCGTGACACAGGGTTCAACTAATGAAAAACTGTTTTTT; abundance: NA; j_gene: TRBJ1-4; v_gene: TRBV29-1; d_gene: NA
CDR3aa: CASRIRTGESGANVLTF; CDR3nt: TGTGCCAGCAGGATAAGGACAGGGGAATCTGGGGCCAACGTCCTGACTTTC; abundance: NA; j_gene: TRBJ2-6; v_gene: TRBV6-2/TRBV6-3; d_gene: TRBD1
CDR3aa: CASSSGTGPYGQYF; CDR3nt: TGTGCCAGCAGCTCGGGGACAGGGCCCTACGGGCAGTACTTC; abundance: few; j_gene: TRBJ2-7; v_gene: TRBV7-2; d_gene: TRBD1
CDR3aa: CASSWSLAGGTLAKNIQYF; CDR3nt: TGTGCCAGCAGCTGGTCACTAGCGGGAGGGACACTAGCCAAAAACATTCAGTACTTC; abundance: many; j_gene: TRBJ2-4; v_gene: TRBV5-6; d_gene: TRBD2
CDR3aa: CASSDGQPYEQYF; CDR3nt: TGTGCCAGCAGTGATGGACAGCCCTACGAGCAGTACTTC; abundance: NA; j_gene: TRBJ2-7; v_gene: TRBV6-1; d_gene: NA
CDR3aa: CSAPKRAQSSYEQYF; CDR3nt: TGCAGTGCCCCCAAGAGAGCGCAGAGCTCCTACGAGCAGTACTTC; abundance: NA; j_gene: TRBJ2-7; v_gene: TRBV20-1; d_gene: NA
CDR3aa: CSVSLEQEIGYSNQPQHF; CDR3nt: TGCAGCGTTTCCTTAGAACAGGAAATAGGATATAGCAATCAGCCCCAGCATTTT; abundance: NA; j_gene: TRBJ1-5; v_gene: TRBV29-1; d_gene: NA
CDR3aa: CASSDRGPTYEQYF; CDR3nt: TGTGCCAGCAGTGACAGGGGGCCCACCTACGAGCAGTACTTC; abundance: few; j_gene: TRBJ2-7; v_gene: TRBV6-5; d_gene: TRBD1
CDR3aa: CSVLIQQGPGNTIYF; CDR3nt: TGCAGCGTCCTAATCCAACAGGGCCCTGGAAACACCATATATTTT; abundance: NA; j_gene: TRBJ1-3; v_gene: TRBV29-1; d_gene: NA
CDR3aa: CAWSETYEQYF; CDR3nt: TGTGCCTGGAGTGAAACTTACGAGCAGTACTTC; abundance: NA; j_gene: TRBJ2-7; v_gene: TRBV30; d_gene: NA
CDR3aa: CASSFSDRKIYNEQLF; CDR3nt: TGTGCCAGCAGTTTCTCCGACAGGAAAATCTACAATGAGCAGCTCTTC; abundance: NA; j_gene: TRBJ2-1; v_gene: TRBV28; d_gene: NA
CDR3aa: CAWSGVSGGYNEQFF; CDR3nt: TGTGCCTGGAGTGGGGTTTCCGGGGGCTACAATGAGCAGTTCTTC; abundance: NA; j_gene: TRBJ2-1; v_gene: TRBV30; d_gene: NA
CDR3aa: CASSPMGTGAVDEQFF; CDR3nt: TGTGCCAGCAGCCCCATGGGGACAGGAGCTGTTGATGAGCAGTTCTTC; abundance: NA; j_gene: TRBJ2-1; v_gene: TRBV5-6; d_gene: TRBD1
CDR3aa: CASSQPTGILRNTIYF; CDR3nt: TGTGCCAGCAGTCAGCCGACTGGGATCCTCAGAAACACCATATATTTT; abundance: few; j_gene: TRBJ1-3; v_gene: TRBV12-3/TRBV12-4; d_gene: NA
CDR3aa: CSARDPNRAYNEQFF; CDR3nt: TGCAGTGCTAGAGACCCTAACAGGGCCTACAATGAGCAGTTCTTC; abundance: few; j_gene: TRBJ2-1; v_gene: TRBV20-1; d_gene: NA